Sequencing of this T cell receptor (beta chain) was carried out in a study of OX40 agonist ivuxolimab in advanced cancers. Overall study context: Hepatocellular carcinoma, melanoma, renal cell or head and neck cancer affected the dose-escalation patients. Participants, 75% to 90% male, averaged about 59 years of age, ranging from roughly 23 to 90. Partial responses were achieved by three patients: one hepatocellular carcinoma, two cutaneous melanoma. Study-wide results and caveats: At 0.1 to 3.0 mg/kg, clonal expansion of CD4+ and CD8+ blood T cells had occurred by week 6.

Here immunoSEQ multiplex PCR was the method, and the copy in TCRdb shows in-frame clones only, minus some. Found here are fewer than 70,000 clones, around 87% of them singletons; the top ten hold 2.5% to 3%. The germline V gene has CDR1 MNHNY and CDR2 SVGAGI (reference sequence). Trimming left V 5 bases short and J 0 bases short, with 14 bases between. The CDR3 runs to 16 residues. Concerning this clone itself: What it binds is not known.

The rearrangement links TRBV6-6 to TRBJ1-5; D may be TRBD1 (5 bases). The source material was CD4+ or CD8+ T cells sorted from blood, sampled in a trial of the OX40 agonist ivuxolimab. The sequence came from an adult with an advanced solid tumor such as melanoma, head and neck, liver or kidney cancer. DNA for the CDR3: TGTGCCAGCAGTACACCCCAGGGTAATAGCAATCAGCCCCAGCATTTT. It encodes CASSTPQGNSNQPQHF.